This T cell receptor (beta chain) was sequenced during a study of blood T cell repertoires in COVID-19 (dated by TCRdb to the early 2020s). For the wider study: Samples from collaborators originated in the United States, Italy and Spain and spanned both the acute and convalescent phases of COVID-19. Subjects who had been exposed to COVID-19, were actively infected with it, or had recovered from it provided the deeply sampled blood TCRbeta repertoires that made up the dataset. Where HLA class I and class II types were available, the types were taken from metadata supplied by the sample provider, not from assay-based typing. Samples came from the ongoing ImmuneRACE study (first 160 participants) plus 1,254 subjects from 6 global collaborators. The prospective study material was composed of cDNA or gDNA derived from T cells, B-cell-depleted T cells, or PBMCs. The repertoires were released in a freely available public database meant as a resource for research on the immune response to SARS-CoV-2. Sample metadata almost always included a de-identified subject ID, COVID-19 status, age in years and sex. The full study reports these points: The quantity of clinical and demographic metadata differed by source and by participant and was supplied without curation.

Collaborating institutions collected whole blood in K2EDTA tubes following their own protocols. For TCRbeta analysis, collaborator samples were shipped as frozen whole blood, as isolated PBMCs, or as DNA extracted from either sample type. The germline V gene provides CDR1 SGHAT and CDR2 FQNNGV. Ends trimmed: V by 5 bases, J by 1 base; bases unmatched to a gene: 3. From the cysteine through the phenylalanine, the CDR3 covers 15 amino acids. CDR3 DNA only is kept here, 45 bases in frame from base 1. TCRbeta CDR3 regions were amplified from genomic DNA using the immunoSEQ Assay, a bias-controlled multiplex PCR. In the source study's methods: The number of nucleated cells in each sample was estimated by amplification of reference gene primers within the assay. To quantify the absolute abundance of each unique TCRbeta CDR3 rearrangement, sequence reads were collapsed and filtered. For each sample, productive Simpson clonality was calculated by taking the square root of Simpson's diversity index across productive rearrangements. TCRdb mirrors the immuneACCESS table, restricted to in-frame sequences. Some clones are absent from its copies; in checked studies, under half trace to an unresolved V gene, and the reason for the others is unknown. The V and J calls and clone size were taken over from that table, and D and trimming were inferred from the DNA. This sample holds 110,000 to 150,000 clones; over 75% were observed only once. The ten largest clones take up 2.5% to 3% of the sample.

This clone was seen a few times. There is no known antigen for this receptor. The input lacks base qualities; no much larger clone sits a single base away. The rearranged chain carries TRBV11-2 and TRBJ2-2, with 8 bases aligning to TRBD1. Sequencing input: peripheral blood. This sequence was found in a man aged 45-65 years with acute or convalescent COVID-19. In nucleotides, the sequence is TGTGCCAGCAGCCTTGGGACAGGGAACACCGGGGAGCTGTTTTTT. It specifies CASSLGTGNTGELFF.